This T cell receptor beta chain emerged from a study of cytomegalovirus exposure and HLA in healthy donors. Notes on the study in general: Later, an analysis showed that TCR beta chains associated with HLA were more clonally expanded than others that were equally common. Donor immune exposure was known only as CMV serostatus. For most subjects, TCR beta sequences were reported to predict HLA-A and HLA-B alleles with accuracy.

The PCR used 60 Vbeta and 13 Jbeta primers. Under the authors' procedure: Per a later analysis, the number of unique TCR beta chains was about 78 million, of which roughly 10 million were shared. Only in-frame clones appear in the TCRdb table, and some are missing; sequencing was by immunoSEQ multiplex PCR. V, J and clone size reflect that table, while D and trimming were determined from the DNA. Here the sample spans 90,000 to 150,000 clones, more than 65% being singletons. V lost 2 bases to trimming and J lost 4 bases, with 15 bases between them. Germline CDR1 MNHNY, CDR2 SVGAGI (reference sequence). The CDR3 extends over 15 amino acids. This clone was detected only a few times. Its antigen is still unknown.

The sequenced sample was PBMCs. The chain couples TRBV6-6 to TRBJ2-7; D possibly corresponds to TRBD2 (6 bases). This TCR was recovered from a human donor in good health. In nucleotides, the CDR3 is TGTGCCAGCAGTTACCTGTCGGGAGAGAGGTACGAGCAGTACTTC. It specifies CASSYLSGERYEQYF.